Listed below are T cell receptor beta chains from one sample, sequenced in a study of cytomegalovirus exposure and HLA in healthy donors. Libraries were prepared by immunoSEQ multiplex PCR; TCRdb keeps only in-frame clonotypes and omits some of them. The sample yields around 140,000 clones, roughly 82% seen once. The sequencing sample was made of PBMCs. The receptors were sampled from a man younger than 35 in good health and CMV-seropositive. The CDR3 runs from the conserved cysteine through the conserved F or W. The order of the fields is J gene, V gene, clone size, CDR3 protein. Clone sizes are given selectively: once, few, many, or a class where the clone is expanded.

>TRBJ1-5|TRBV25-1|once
CAAAGDGNQPQHF
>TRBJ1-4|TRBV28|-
CASTPRGGYEKLFF
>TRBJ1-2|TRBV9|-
CASSGEGRKEVGYTF
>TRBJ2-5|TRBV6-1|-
CASSARQGGETQYF
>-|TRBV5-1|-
CASSLGTGKEYEQYF
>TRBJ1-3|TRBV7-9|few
CASSLQMGPAGNTIYF
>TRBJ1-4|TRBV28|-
CASSSDRAVGEKLFF
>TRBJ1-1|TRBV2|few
CASYKDWAHTEAFF
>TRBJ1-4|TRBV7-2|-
CASSLGGGKLFF
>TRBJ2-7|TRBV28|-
CASRLILGPSYEQYF
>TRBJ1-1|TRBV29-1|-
CSGHRSSNTEAFF
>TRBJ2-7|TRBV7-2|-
CASTPPRRGPHEQYF